Below, 25 T cell receptor beta chains from the same sample are listed, as sequenced in a study of CD8 T cells in ankylosing spondylitis. Study-wide results and caveats: What appeared characteristic of ankylosing spondylitis blood was a TCR beta motif of several highly homologous variants.

In TCRdb, the 5' RACE reads were re-called with MiXCR into one record per CDR3 protein. The table includes 500,000 to 550,000 distinct CDR3 sequences, 12% detected once. Their specific antigens are unknown. Sequenced sample: blood, either unsorted or a sorted T cell fraction (not recorded which). The source is a male donor with ankylosing spondylitis.

This clonotype was counted only a few times. The genes are TRBV20-1 and TRBJ2-5; TRBD2 agrees at 8 bases. The germline V gene has CDR1 DFQATT and CDR2 SNEGSKA (reference sequence). The CDR3 is 16 amino acids. V gave up 4 bases and J gave up 3 bases; unmatched junction bases: 13. CDR3 protein: CSANPPGGLGEETQYF. As DNA, the CDR3 is TGCAGTGCTAATCCTCCGGGAGGGCTTGGGGAAGAGACCCAGTACTTC.

This clonotype was observed a few times. The genes are TRBV20-1 and TRBJ2-5, with 9 bases identical to TRBD1. The CDR3 is 15 amino acids. Germline lookup yields CDR1 DFQATT and CDR2 SNEGSKA (reference sequence). J gave up 9 bases and V 1 base, and 12 bases lay outside the gene matches. The CDR3 bases are TGCAGTGCTAGAGGGGGACAGGGAAAATACGCGGCCCAGTACTTC. It yields the protein CSARGGQGKYAAQYF.

This clonotype was observed a few times. The chain joins TRBV20-1 to TRBJ2-1, with D possibly being TRBD2 (6 bases). Germline V gene data show CDR1 as DFQATT and CDR2 as SNEGSKA (reference sequence). V was cut by 7 bases and J by 3 bases, with 16 bases left in between. CDR3 size: 14 residues. The CDR3 DNA is TGCAGTGTCACCGAAGGAGGGAACTACAATGAGCAGTTCTTC. Its translation: CSVTEGGNYNEQFF.

This clonotype was detected a few times. The V call is TRBV2, the J call TRBJ2-1; 10 nucleotides match TRBD1. Unmatched junction bases numbered 8, after V lost 4 bases and J lost 5 bases. Germline V gives CDR1 SNHLY, CDR2 FYNNEI. This CDR3 has 16 residues. The CDR3 region is CASSVLGTGVDNEQFF. The DNA of the CDR3 is TGTGCCAGCAGTGTTCTCGGGACAGGGGTAGACAATGAGCAGTTCTTC.

This clonotype was observed a handful of times. The chain has TRBV20-1 and TRBJ1-2; 7 bases agree with TRBD1. The V gene's germline CDR1 is DFQATT and CDR2 SNEGSKA (reference sequence). Trimming at V came to 7 bases and at J to 4 bases, leaving 3 bases not matched to a gene. This CDR3 is 11 amino acids long. The CDR3 is CSGGGFYGYTF. The CDR3 DNA reads as TGCAGTGGAGGGGGCTTCTATGGCTACACCTTC.

The table lists this clonotype with a few counts. The rearrangement links TRBV20-1 to TRBJ1-5; D gene uncertain. Germline V gene sequence: CDR1 DFQATT, CDR2 SNEGSKA (reference sequence). V lost 0 bases to trimming and J lost 4 bases, with 10 bases between them. The CDR3 extends over 14 amino acids. This CDR3 is CSARDDGLNQPQHF. CDR3 nucleotide sequence: TGCAGTGCTAGAGATGACGGACTAAATCAGCCCCAGCATTTT.

The V and J genes are TRBV7-9 and TRBJ2-1; TRBD1 or TRBD2 may be the D gene (5 bases each). The germline gives CDR1 SEHNR, CDR2 FQNEAQ (reference sequence). The germline V and J ends were trimmed by 8 bases and 5 bases, with 16 bases remaining between them. This CDR3 has 14 residues. Written as DNA, the CDR3 is TGTGCCAGCGCCGGTGCCGGGACCCACAATGAGCAGTTCTTC. It encodes CASAGAGTHNEQFF.

This clonotype was seen a handful of times. This chain links TRBV20-1 with TRBJ2-7; perhaps D is TRBD1 or TRBD2 (5 bases each). The CDR3 runs 13 residues. V dropped 8 bases and J dropped 6 bases, with 20 bases sitting between them. Germline loops: CDR1 DFQATT, CDR2 SNEGSKA (reference sequence). The CDR3 here is CSPPRSYGGEQYF. The CDR3 coding sequence is TGCAGTCCCCCACGGTCCTATGGGGGCGAGCAGTACTTC.

This clonotype was observed at least ten times. This sequence joins TRBV2 and TRBJ2-1, with a weak D call TRBD2 (5 bases). The V end lost 6 bases, the J end lost 7 bases, and 10 bases lay between the germline ends. Looked up from germline, CDR1 is SNHLY and CDR2 is FYNNEI. This CDR3 contains 12 residues. This chain's CDR3 is CASRSLANEQFF. The CDR3 DNA reads as TGTGCCAGCAGGAGTCTAGCAAATGAGCAGTTCTTC.

The chain joins TRBV2 to TRBJ2-2; perhaps TRBD1 as D (5 bases). CDR1 and CDR2 (germline): SNHLY, FYNNEI. V lost 6 bases, J lost 6 bases, and 14 bases lay in between. This CDR3 spans 14 amino acids. The CDR3 DNA reads as TGTGCCAGCAGGGGCAACGACAGTCCCGGGGAGCTGTTTTTT. It encodes CASRGNDSPGELFF.

The CDR3 sequence: CSASATGGSGNTIYF. DNA for the CDR3: TGCAGTGCTAGCGCCACAGGGGGCTCTGGAAACACCATATATTTT. V is TRBV20-1 and J is TRBJ1-3, with 8 bases fitting TRBD1. Germline V gene sequence: CDR1 DFQATT, CDR2 SNEGSKA (reference sequence). The CDR3 extends over 15 amino acids. Trimming at V came to 3 bases and at J to 0 bases, leaving 4 bases not matched to a gene.

This clonotype was seen a handful of times. The chain is built from TRBV7-2 and TRBJ1-4; no clear D gene. CDR1 SGHTA and CDR2 FQGNSA come from the germline V gene. Trimming stripped 0 bases from V and 7 bases from J, with 12 bases between. This CDR3 is 15 amino acids long. CDR3 bases: TGTGCCAGCAGCTTAGCCGGGAGGGTGGGTGAAAAACTGTTTTTT. Translating it yields CASSLAGRVGEKLFF.

The chain uses TRBV7-9 and TRBJ1-2; D is undetermined. V was cut by 4 bases and J by 7 bases, with 10 bases left in between. The CDR3 is made up of 12 amino acids. Germline lookup yields CDR1 SEHNR and CDR2 FQNEAQ (reference sequence). The CDR3: CASSSIYSGYTF. The CDR3 DNA reads TGTGCCAGCAGCTCTATTTACAGTGGCTACACCTTC.

The chain has TRBV7-6 and TRBJ2-2, with D possibly being TRBD1 (6 bases). The CDR3 covers 16 residues. Trimming took 5 bases from V and 0 from J, leaving 13 bases between them. Germline CDR1 reads SGHVS; CDR2 reads FNYEAQ. DNA for the CDR3: TGTGCCAGCAGCCTAATGGACAGTACGAACACCGGGGAGCTGTTTTTT. Translating it yields CASSLMDSTNTGELFF.

The gene calls are TRBV2 and TRBJ2-7, with D possibly being TRBD1 or TRBD2 (5 bases each). CDR1 and CDR2 from the germline V gene are SNHLY and FYNNEI. The germline V and J ends were trimmed by 1 base and 11 bases, with 12 bases remaining between them. The CDR3 is made up of 12 amino acids. CDR3 DNA sequence: TGTGCCAGCAGTGAAGTTAACAGAGGGGAGTACGTC. Its protein product is CASSEVNRGEYV.

The chain joins TRBV7-8 to TRBJ2-7; 16 positions agree with TRBD2. The CDR3 spans 16 residues. CDR1 SGHVS and CDR2 FQNEAQ come from the germline V gene. The J segment lost 12 bases and the V segment lost 1 base, leaving 9 bases of the junction unmatched. This CDR3 reads CASSLEAGTSGRAGYV. The CDR3, as DNA: TGTGCCAGCAGCTTAGAAGCCGGGACTAGCGGGAGGGCTGGGTACGTC.

This clonotype was seen a handful of times. This chain joins TRBV2 and TRBJ2-1; D might be TRBD1 or TRBD2, each matching 6 bases. The V end was cut by 2 bases, the J end by 2 bases, with 10 bases between. The CDR3 runs 15 residues. Germline V gene sequence: CDR1 SNHLY, CDR2 FYNNEI. The CDR3 reads CASSEKGGAYNEQFF. CDR3 bases: TGTGCCAGCAGTGAAAAGGGGGGCGCCTACAATGAGCAGTTCTTC.

This clonotype showed up many times. This chain links TRBV27 with TRBJ2-7; 12 bases align to TRBD1. Trimming at V came to 4 bases and at J to 6 bases, leaving 7 bases not matched to a gene. Looked up from germline, CDR1 is MNHEY and CDR2 is SMNVEV (reference sequence). The CDR3 is 15 amino acids. The CDR3 DNA follows: TGTGCCAGCAGTTCGCTAGGGACAGGGGGCACCGAGCAGTACTTC. Translation: CASSSLGTGGTEQYF.

Note on this clonotype: This may be a read error, as it is one base from a much larger clone. The CDR3 DNA sequence: TGTGCCAACAGTTTCCCTAAAGGGGGCACAGATACGCAGTATTTT. Translated: CANSFPKGGTDTQYF. The genes are TRBV12-3 or TRBV12-4 and TRBJ2-3; TRBD1 might be the D (5 bases). CDR3 length: 15 residues.

This rearrangement joins TRBV5-1 to TRBJ2-1, with a weak D call TRBD2 (6 bases). Between the trimmed V and J ends, which lost 1 base and 6 bases, there was a span of 14 bases. This CDR3 spans 15 amino acids. From germline, CDR1 is SGHRS and CDR2 YFSETQ. As DNA, the CDR3 is TGCGCCAGCAGCTTGTGGGCTAGCGATGGCAATGAGCAGTTCTTC. This encodes CASSLWASDGNEQFF.

This clonotype was observed a handful of times. The chain combines TRBV18 with TRBJ2-7; D might be TRBD1 (6 bases). Trimming pared 3 bases from V and 0 bases from J, leaving 12 bases between. CDR1 is KGHSH, CDR2 LQKENI, per germline. There are 15 residues in the CDR3. The CDR3 loop reads CASSPTQGTSYEQYF. The CDR3 DNA reads as TGTGCCAGCTCACCGACCCAGGGGACCTCCTACGAGCAGTACTTC.

Ten or more counts support this clonotype. V gene TRBV11-2 combines with J gene TRBJ1-1; no definite D call. Between the trimmed V and J ends, which lost 3 bases and 4 bases, there was a span of 6 bases. Germline V CDR1 and CDR2: SGHAT, FQNNGV. The CDR3 runs 12 residues. For the CDR3, the DNA is TGTGCCAGCAGCTTTTATCCCACTGAAGCTTTCTTT. It is translated as CASSFYPTEAFF.

This clonotype was counted ten times or more. The chain uses TRBV6-5 and TRBJ2-3; 7 nucleotides match TRBD2. The V gene end was trimmed by 3 bases and the J gene end by 4 bases; junction bases not matched to a gene: 4. The CDR3 totals 14 residues. CDR1 and CDR2 (germline): MNHEY, SVGAGI. CDR3 region: CASSYPAGSDTQYF. CDR3 DNA sequence: TGTGCCAGCAGTTATCCAGCGGGATCAGATACGCAGTATTTT.

J is TRBJ2-7 and V is TRBV14, with D perhaps TRBD1 (6 bases). V lost 4 bases and J 2 bases, leaving 15 bases between the germline ends. Germline CDR1 and CDR2: SGHDN and FVKESK. The CDR3 covers 15 residues. The CDR3 DNA follows: TGTGCCAGCAGCCCCCTGGCAGGGGAAGCCTACGAGCAGTACTTC. This codes for CASSPLAGEAYEQYF.

The chain carries TRBV7-8 and TRBJ1-1; tentative D call: TRBD1 (6 bases). Per the germline V gene, CDR1 is SGHVS and CDR2 is FQNEAQ. The V end was cut by 3 bases, the J end by 3 bases, with 14 bases between. CDR3 size: 15 residues. The CDR3 sequence: CASSFIGGRDTEAFF. CDR3 DNA sequence: TGTGCCAGCAGCTTCATCGGGGGGCGCGACACTGAAGCTTTCTTT.